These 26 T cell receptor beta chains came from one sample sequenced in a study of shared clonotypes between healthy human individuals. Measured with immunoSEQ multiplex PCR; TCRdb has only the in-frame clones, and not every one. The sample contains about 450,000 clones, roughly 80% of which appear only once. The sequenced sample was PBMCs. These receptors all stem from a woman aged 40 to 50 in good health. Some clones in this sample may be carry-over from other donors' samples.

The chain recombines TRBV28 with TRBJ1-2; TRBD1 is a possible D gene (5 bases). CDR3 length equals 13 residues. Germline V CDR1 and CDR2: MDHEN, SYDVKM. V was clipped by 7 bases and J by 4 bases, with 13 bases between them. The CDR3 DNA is TGTGCCAGCACCCCCTGGGACCTCTATGGCTACACCTTC. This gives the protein CASTPWDLYGYTF.

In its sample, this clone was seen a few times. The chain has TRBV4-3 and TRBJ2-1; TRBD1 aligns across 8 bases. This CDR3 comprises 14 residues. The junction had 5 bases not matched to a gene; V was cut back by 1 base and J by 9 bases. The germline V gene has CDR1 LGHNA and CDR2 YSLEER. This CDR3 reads CASSQGTGFGEQFF. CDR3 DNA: TGCGCCAGCAGCCAAGGGACAGGGTTTGGTGAGCAGTTCTTC.

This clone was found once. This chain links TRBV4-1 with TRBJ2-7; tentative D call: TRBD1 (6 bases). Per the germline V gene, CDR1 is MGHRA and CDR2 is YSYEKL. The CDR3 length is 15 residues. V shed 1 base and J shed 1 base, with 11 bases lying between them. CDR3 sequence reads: CASSQGQGWSYEQYF. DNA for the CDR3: TGCGCCAGCAGCCAAGGTCAGGGGTGGTCCTACGAGCAGTACTTC.

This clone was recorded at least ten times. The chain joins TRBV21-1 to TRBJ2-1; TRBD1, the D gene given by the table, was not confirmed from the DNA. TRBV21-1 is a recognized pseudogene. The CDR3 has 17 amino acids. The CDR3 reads CASSKVSPHDRGNEQFF. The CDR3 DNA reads TGTGCCAGCAGCAAAGTTTCCCCCCATGACAGAGGCAATGAGCAGTTCTTC.

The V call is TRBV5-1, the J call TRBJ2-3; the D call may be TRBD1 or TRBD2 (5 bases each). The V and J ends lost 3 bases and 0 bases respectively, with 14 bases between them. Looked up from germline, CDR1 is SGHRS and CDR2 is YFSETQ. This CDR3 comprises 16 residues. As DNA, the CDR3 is TGCGCCAGCAGCTGGGACCGGGTCAAAAGCACAGATACGCAGTATTTT. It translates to CASSWDRVKSTDTQYF.

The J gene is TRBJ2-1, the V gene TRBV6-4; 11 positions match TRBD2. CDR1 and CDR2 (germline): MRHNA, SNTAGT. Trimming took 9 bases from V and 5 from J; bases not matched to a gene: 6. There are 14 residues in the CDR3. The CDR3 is CARTGTSGHNEQFF. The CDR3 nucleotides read TGTGCCAGGACCGGGACTAGCGGTCACAATGAGCAGTTCTTC.

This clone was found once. The DNA for the CDR3 is TGTGCCAGCAGCGTAGGCAGGGGGCATGGTTACGAGCAGTACTTC. Encoded protein: CASSVGRGHGYEQYF. V gene TRBV9 combines with J gene TRBJ2-7, with 8 bases fitting TRBD1. The CDR3 contains 15 residues. Germline V gene data show CDR1 as SGDLS and CDR2 as YYNGEE. The trim removed 0 bases at V and 4 bases at J, leaving 6 bases unmatched.

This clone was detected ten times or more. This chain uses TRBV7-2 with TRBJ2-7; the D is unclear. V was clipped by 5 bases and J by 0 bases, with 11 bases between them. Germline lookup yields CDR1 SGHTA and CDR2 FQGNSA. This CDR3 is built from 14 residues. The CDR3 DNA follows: TGTGCCAGCAGCATACGGACGGACTCCTACGAGCAGTACTTC. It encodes CASSIRTDSYEQYF.

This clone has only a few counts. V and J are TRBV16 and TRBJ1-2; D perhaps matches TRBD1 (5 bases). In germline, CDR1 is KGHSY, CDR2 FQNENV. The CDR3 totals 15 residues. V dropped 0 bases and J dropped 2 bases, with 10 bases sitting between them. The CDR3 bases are TGTGCCAGCAGCCAATCGGCAGGGAGAAACTATGGCTACACCTTC. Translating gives CASSQSAGRNYGYTF.

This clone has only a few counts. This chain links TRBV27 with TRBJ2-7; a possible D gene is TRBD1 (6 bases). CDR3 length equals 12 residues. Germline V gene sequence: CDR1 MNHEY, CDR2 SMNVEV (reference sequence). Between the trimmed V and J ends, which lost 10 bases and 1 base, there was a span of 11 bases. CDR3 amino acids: CATRTASYEQYF. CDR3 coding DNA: TGTGCCACCCGGACAGCTTCCTACGAGCAGTACTTC.

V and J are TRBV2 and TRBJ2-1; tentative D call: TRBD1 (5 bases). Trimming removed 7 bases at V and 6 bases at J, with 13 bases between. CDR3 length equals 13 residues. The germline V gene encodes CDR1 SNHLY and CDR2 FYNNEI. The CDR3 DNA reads TGTGCCAGCACGGCAGGGCGGTTCAATGAGCAGTTCTTC. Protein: CASTAGRFNEQFF.

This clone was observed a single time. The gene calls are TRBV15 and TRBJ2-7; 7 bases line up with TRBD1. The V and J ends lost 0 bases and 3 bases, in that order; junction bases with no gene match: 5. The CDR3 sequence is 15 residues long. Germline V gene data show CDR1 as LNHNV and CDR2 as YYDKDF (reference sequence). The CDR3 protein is CATSREGTARYEQYF. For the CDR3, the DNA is TGTGCCACCAGCAGAGAGGGGACAGCACGCTACGAGCAGTACTTC.

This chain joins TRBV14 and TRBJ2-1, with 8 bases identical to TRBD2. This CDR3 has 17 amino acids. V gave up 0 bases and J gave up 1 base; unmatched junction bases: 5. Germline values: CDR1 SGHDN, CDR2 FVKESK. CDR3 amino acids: CASSQDLAGGSYNEQFF. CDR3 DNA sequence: TGTGCCAGCAGCCAAGATCTCGCGGGAGGATCCTACAATGAGCAGTTCTTC.

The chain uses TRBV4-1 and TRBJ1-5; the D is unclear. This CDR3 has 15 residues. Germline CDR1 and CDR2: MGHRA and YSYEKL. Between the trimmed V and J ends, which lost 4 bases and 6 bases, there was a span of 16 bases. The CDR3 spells CASSRVFVSTQPQHF. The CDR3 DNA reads TGCGCCAGCAGCCGTGTATTTGTCAGTACTCAGCCCCAGCATTTT.

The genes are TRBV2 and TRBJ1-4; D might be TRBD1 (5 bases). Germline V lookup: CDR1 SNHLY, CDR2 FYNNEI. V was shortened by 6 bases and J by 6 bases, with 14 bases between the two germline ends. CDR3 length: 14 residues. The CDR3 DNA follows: TGTGCCAGCAGGTCGGCAGGGCTCGATGAAAAACTGTTTTTT. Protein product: CASRSAGLDEKLFF.

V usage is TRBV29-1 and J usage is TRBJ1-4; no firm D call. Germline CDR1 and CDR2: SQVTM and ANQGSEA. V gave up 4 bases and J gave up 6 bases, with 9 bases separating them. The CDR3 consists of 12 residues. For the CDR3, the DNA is TGCAGCGTTGTGCGGGATGATGAAAAACTGTTTTTT. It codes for CSVVRDDEKLFF. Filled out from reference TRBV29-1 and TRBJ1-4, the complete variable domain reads SAVISQKPSRDICQRGTSLTIQCQVDSQVTMMFWYRQQPGQSLTLIATANQGSEATYESGFVIDKFPISRPNLTFSTLTVSNMSPEDSSIYLCSVVRDDEKLFFGSGTQLSVL.

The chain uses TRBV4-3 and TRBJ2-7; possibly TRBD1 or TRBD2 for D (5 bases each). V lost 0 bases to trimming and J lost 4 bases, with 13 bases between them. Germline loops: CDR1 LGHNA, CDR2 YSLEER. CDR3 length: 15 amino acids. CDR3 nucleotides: TGCGCCAGCAGCCAAGACCGGGACCCCCGTTACGAGCAGTACTTC. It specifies CASSQDRDPRYEQYF.

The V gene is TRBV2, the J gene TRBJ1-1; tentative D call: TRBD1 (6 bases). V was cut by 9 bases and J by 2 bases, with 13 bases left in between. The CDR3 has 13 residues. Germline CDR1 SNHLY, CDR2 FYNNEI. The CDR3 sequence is CASNRDYNTEAFF. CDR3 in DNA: TGTGCCAGTAACAGGGATTATAACACTGAAGCTTTCTTT.

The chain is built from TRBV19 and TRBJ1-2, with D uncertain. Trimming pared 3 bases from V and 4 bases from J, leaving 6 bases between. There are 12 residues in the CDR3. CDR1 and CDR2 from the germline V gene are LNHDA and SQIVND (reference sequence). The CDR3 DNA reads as TGTGCCAGTAGTATGGTGGTCTATGGCTACACCTTC. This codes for CASSMVVYGYTF.

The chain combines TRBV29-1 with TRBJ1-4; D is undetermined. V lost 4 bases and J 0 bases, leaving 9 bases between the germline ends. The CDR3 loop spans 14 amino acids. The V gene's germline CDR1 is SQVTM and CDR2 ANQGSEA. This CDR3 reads CSVAPRATNEKLFF. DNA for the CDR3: TGCAGCGTTGCCCCTCGGGCAACTAATGAAAAACTGTTTTTT.

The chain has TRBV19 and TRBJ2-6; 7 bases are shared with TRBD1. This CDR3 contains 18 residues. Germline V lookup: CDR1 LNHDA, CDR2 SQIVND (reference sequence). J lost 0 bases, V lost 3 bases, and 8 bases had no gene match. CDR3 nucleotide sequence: TGTGCCAGTAGTATTTTCGGGACAGCAAACTCTGGGGCCAACGTCCTGACTTTC. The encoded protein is CASSIFGTANSGANVLTF.

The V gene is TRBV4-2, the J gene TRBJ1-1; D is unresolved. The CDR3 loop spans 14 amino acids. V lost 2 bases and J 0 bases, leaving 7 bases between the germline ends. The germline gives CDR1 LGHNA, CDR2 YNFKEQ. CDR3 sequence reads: CASSQFSLNTEAFF. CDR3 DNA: TGTGCCAGCAGCCAATTCAGTTTGAACACTGAAGCTTTCTTT.

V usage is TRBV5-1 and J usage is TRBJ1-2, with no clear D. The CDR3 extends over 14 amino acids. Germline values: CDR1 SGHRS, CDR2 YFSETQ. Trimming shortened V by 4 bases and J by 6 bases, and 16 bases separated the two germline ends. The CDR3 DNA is TGCGCCAGCAGCCCATTTTGGGGTAGAGATGGCTACACCTTC. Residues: CASSPFWGRDGYTF.

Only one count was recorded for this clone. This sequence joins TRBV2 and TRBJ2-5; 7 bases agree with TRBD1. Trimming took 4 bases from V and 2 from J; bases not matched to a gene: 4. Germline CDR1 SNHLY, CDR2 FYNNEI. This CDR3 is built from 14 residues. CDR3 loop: CASSGGTAQETQYF. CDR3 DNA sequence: TGTGCCAGCAGTGGGGGGACAGCTCAAGAGACCCAGTACTTC.

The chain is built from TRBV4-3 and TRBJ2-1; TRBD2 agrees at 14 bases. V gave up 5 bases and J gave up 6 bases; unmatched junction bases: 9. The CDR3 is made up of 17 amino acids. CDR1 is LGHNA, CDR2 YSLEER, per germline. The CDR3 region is CASSNSPGTSGSNEQFF. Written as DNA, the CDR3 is TGCGCCAGCAGCAACTCCCCAGGGACTAGCGGGAGCAATGAGCAGTTCTTC.

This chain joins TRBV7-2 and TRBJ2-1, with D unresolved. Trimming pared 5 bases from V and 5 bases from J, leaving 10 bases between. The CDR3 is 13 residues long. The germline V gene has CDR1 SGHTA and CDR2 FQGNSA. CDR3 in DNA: TGTGCCAGCAGCCTCGACCATAACAATGAGCAGTTCTTC. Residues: CASSLDHNNEQFF.